This TCR beta chain is from a study of neoadjuvant nivolumab and ipilimumab in lung cancer. Study conclusions and caveats: Only a single major-pathologic-response sample was available for clonality analysis. A small number of samples were TCR sequenced. Only two of four nivolumab-treated tumors gained richness and clonality by surgery. TCR richness and clonality were higher in tumors than adjacent uninvolved lung.

The CDR3 spans 16 residues. From germline, CDR1 is LGHNA and CDR2 YNFKEQ. Losses at the gene ends were 0 bases for V and 2 bases for J; bases not matched to a gene: 7. TCRdb's table, derived via immunoSEQ multiplex PCR, lists solely in-frame clones and lacks some. The sample includes 40,000 or so clones, 89% of them seen just once. Remarks on this clone: The antigen is undetermined.

The V and J genes are TRBV4-2 and TRBJ2-7, with 7 bases lining up with TRBD2. The source of this sequence is an adult with non-small cell lung cancer. This specimen consisted of peripheral blood, obtained before neoadjuvant nivolumab, alone or with ipilimumab. The CDR3 sequence: CASSQDNSGTTYEQYF. DNA for the CDR3: TGTGCCAGCAGCCAAGATAACAGCGGGACGACCTACGAGCAGTACTTC.